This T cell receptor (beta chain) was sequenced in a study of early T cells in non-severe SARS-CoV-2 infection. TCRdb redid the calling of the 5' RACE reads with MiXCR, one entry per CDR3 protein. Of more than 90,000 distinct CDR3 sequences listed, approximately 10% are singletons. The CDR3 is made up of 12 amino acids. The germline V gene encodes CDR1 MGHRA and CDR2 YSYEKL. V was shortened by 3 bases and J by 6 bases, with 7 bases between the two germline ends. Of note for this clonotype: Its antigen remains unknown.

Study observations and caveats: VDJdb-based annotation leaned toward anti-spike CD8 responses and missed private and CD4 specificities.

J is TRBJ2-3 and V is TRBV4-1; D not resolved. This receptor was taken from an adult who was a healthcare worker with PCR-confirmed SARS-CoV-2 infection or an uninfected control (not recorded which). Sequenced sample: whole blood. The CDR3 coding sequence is TGCGCCAGCAGCCACATAAAGGATACGCAGTATTTT. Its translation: CASSHIKDTQYF.